A single sample is the source of the 14 T cell receptor beta chains below, sequenced in a study of OX40 agonist ivuxolimab in advanced cancers. Receptor libraries were prepared by the immunoSEQ multiplex PCR assay. Imported from immuneACCESS, the table was reduced by TCRdb to in-frame sequences with V and J called. These copies leave out some clones; in studies compared against another copy, an unresolved V gene accounts for under half, and the cause of the remainder is not known. This sample gives about 93,000 clones in total; approximately 94% of them show up just once. The top ten hold about 2.6% of the sample. The specimen was CD4+ or CD8+ T cells sorted from blood, collected in a trial of the OX40 agonist ivuxolimab. The receptors originated from an adult with an advanced solid tumor such as melanoma, head and neck, liver or kidney cancer.

The V gene is TRBV7-9, the J gene TRBJ2-1, with D unclear. There are 12 residues in the CDR3. Trimming cost V 2 bases and J 6 bases, with 5 bases left between them. Germline lookup yields CDR1 SEHNR and CDR2 FQNEAQ (reference sequence). The CDR3 protein is CASSLNSNEQFF. As DNA, the CDR3 is TGTGCCAGCAGCTTAAACAGCAATGAGCAGTTCTTC.

The chain has TRBV19 and TRBJ1-6; 10 positions agree with TRBD1. V lost 5 bases, J lost 7 bases, and 5 bases stayed unmatched. The CDR3 sequence is 15 residues long. Per the germline V gene, CDR1 is LNHDA and CDR2 is SQIVND (reference sequence). The CDR3 sequence is CASSPGTGVNSPLHF. As DNA, the CDR3 is TGTGCCAGTAGTCCCGGGACAGGGGTAAATTCACCCCTCCACTTT.

The chain is built from TRBV4-2 and TRBJ1-1, with D maybe TRBD1 (5 bases). Germline-derived CDR1 and CDR2 are LGHNA and YNFKEQ. This CDR3 contains 15 residues. Trimming shortened V by 4 bases and J by 4 bases, and 16 bases separated the two germline ends. CDR3 loop: CASSLIKGRFTEAFF. In nucleotides, the CDR3 is TGTGCCAGCAGCCTGATCAAGGGGAGGTTCACTGAAGCTTTCTTT.

The genes are TRBV9 and TRBJ2-7; D perhaps matches TRBD1 (7 bases). The CDR3 is 14 amino acids. Germline V lookup: CDR1 SGDLS, CDR2 YYNGEE. Between the trimmed V and J ends, which lost 2 bases and 1 base, there was a span of 10 bases. The CDR3 nucleotides read TGTGCCAGCAGCGTTTCAGGGGGGTCCTACGAGCAGTACTTC. Encoded protein: CASSVSGGSYEQYF.

This clone has just one count. The chain has TRBV6-5 and TRBJ1-2; 7 bases match TRBD1. The CDR3 runs 15 residues. Germline CDR1 and CDR2: MNHEY and SVGAGI. V lost 2 bases and J lost 3; bases outside the gene matches: 6. The DNA for the CDR3 is TGTGCCAGCAGTTACGAGGGGGCCGGGTACTATGGCTACACCTTC. The encoded protein is CASSYEGAGYYGYTF.

This chain connects TRBV19 to TRBJ1-5, with D unclear. V was trimmed by 7 bases and J by 5 bases, leaving 18 bases between them. Looked up from germline, CDR1 is LNHDA and CDR2 is SQIVND (reference sequence). The CDR3 length is 15 residues. The CDR3 sequence: CASTSRSEFHQPQHF. The DNA of the CDR3 is TGTGCCAGTACCTCCCGGAGCGAGTTTCATCAGCCCCAGCATTTT.

The chain joins TRBV28 to TRBJ2-5, with D tentatively TRBD1 (6 bases). The J call is doubtful: the DNA matches TRBJ2-7 better. The CDR3 totals 18 residues. Germline CDR1 is MDHEN and CDR2 is SYDVKM. CDR3 amino acids: CASSFWITGTPLHYEQYF. The CDR3, as DNA: TGTGCCAGCAGTTTCTGGATAACCGGGACACCACTTCACTACGAGCAGTACTTC.

As regards this clone: Compared with germline, one end of the junction differs, possibly owing to a read error. The chain employs TRBV7-3 and TRBJ1-3; D is undetermined. This CDR3 has 12 amino acids. The germline gives CDR1 SGHTA, CDR2 FQGTGA. The CDR3 protein is CASSLRYGARDF. Here the CDR3 DNA reads TGTGCCAGCAGCTTAAGATACGGTGCCCGCGATTTT.

The chain recombines TRBV6-1 with TRBJ2-4; no clear D. The germline V gene has CDR1 MNHNS and CDR2 SASEGT. The CDR3 is 12 amino acids. The V end was cut by 1 base, the J end by 12 bases, with 10 bases between. For the CDR3, the DNA is TGTGCCAGCAGTGAAGAACAAGGAGATCAGTACTTC. Encoded protein: CASSEEQGDQYF.

The chain couples TRBV7-9 to TRBJ2-1; D not resolved. The V gene's germline CDR1 is SEHNR and CDR2 FQNEAQ (reference sequence). Trimming shortened V by 1 base and J by 10 bases, and 11 bases separated the two germline ends. This CDR3 region has 13 residues. In DNA form, the CDR3 reads TGTGCCAGCAGCTTAGTGGGTTTTGAGGAGCAGTTCTTC. Its protein product is CASSLVGFEEQFF.

This rearrangement joins TRBV19 to TRBJ1-2, with TRBD1 identical over 11 bases. CDR3 length: 16 amino acids. The V gene's germline CDR1 is LNHDA and CDR2 SQIVND (reference sequence). Trimming removed 6 bases from V and 4 bases from J; junction bases left unmatched: 10. CDR3 bases: TGTGCCAGTAGCCACCTTATTGGACAGGGGGCCTATGGCTACACCTTC. It translates to CASSHLIGQGAYGYTF.

Comment on this clone: Compared with germline, one end of the junction differs, possibly owing to a read error. The V and J genes are TRBV28 and TRBJ1-1; no clear D. CDR3 length: 11 amino acids. Germline V gene lookup returns CDR1 MDHEN and CDR2 SYDVKM. The CDR3: CASSSVPEAFF. Here the CDR3 DNA reads TGTGCCAGCAGTTCAGTCCCTGAGGCTTTCTTT.

This clone is a singleton in its sample. The V call is TRBV27, the J call TRBJ2-1; the match to TRBD1 covers 7 bases. Looked up from germline, CDR1 is MNHEY and CDR2 is SMNVEV (reference sequence). The V gene end was trimmed by 6 bases and the J gene end by 8 bases; junction bases not matched to a gene: 7. The CDR3 is 13 amino acids. The CDR3 DNA reads TGTGCCAGCAGGACTCACGGGACAGATGAGCAGTTCTTC. Translation gives CASRTHGTDEQFF.

The V gene is TRBV6-5, the J gene TRBJ2-3; the D is unclear. The CDR3 loop spans 14 amino acids. The V and J ends lost 6 bases and 3 bases respectively, with 13 bases between them. Germline assignment: CDR1 MNHEY and CDR2 SVGAGI. CDR3 DNA: TGTGCCAGCAGCCTCCTCGATGGGACAGATACGCAGTATTTT. It is translated as CASSLLDGTDTQYF.